This record covers a single T cell receptor (beta chain). Sequenced by immunoSEQ multiplex PCR; TCRdb stores in-frame clones only, minus some. The table includes 120,000 or so clones, roughly 92% detected once. This CDR3 contains 17 residues. Germline V gene data show CDR1 as MNHNS and CDR2 as SASEGT. Trimming stripped 0 bases from V and 6 bases from J, with 18 bases between. These data originate in a study of T cell changes during pregnancy in multiple sclerosis. Source: peripheral blood, taken before pregnancy. The chain joins TRBV6-1 to TRBJ2-1, with TRBD1 as a possible D gene (5 bases). The sequence came from a female donor with multiple sclerosis, enrolled in a pregnancy study. DNA of the CDR3: TGTGCCAGCAGTGAAGCCACCCTGGGGCAGGGTCGCAATGAGCAGTTCTTC. Translation: CASSEATLGQGRNEQFF.